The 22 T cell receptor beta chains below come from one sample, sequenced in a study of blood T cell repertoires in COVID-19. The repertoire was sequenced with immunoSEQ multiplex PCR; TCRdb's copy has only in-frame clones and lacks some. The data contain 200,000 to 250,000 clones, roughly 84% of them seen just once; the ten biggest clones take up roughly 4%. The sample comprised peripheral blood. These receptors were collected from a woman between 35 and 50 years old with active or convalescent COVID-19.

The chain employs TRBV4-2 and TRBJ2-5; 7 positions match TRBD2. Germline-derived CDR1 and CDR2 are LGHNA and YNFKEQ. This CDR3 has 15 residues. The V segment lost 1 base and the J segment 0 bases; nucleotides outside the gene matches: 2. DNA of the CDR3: TGTGCCAGCAGCCAAGCGGGACTATACCAAGAGACCCAGTACTTC. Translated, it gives CASSQAGLYQETQYF.

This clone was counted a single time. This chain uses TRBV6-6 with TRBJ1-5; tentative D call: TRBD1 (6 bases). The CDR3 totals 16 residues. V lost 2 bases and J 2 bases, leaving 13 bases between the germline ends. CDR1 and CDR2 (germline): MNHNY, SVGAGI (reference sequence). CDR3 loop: CASSYTSDRRNQPQHF. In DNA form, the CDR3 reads TGTGCCAGCAGTTACACGTCGGACAGACGCAATCAGCCCCAGCATTTT.

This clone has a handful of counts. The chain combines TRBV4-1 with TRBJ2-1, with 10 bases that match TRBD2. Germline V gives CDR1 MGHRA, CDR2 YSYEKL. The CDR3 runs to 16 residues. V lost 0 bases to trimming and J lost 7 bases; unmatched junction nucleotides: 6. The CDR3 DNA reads TGCGCCAGCAGCCAAGAGGCTAGCGGGGGTTTGAATGAGCAGTTCTTC. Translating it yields CASSQEASGGLNEQFF.

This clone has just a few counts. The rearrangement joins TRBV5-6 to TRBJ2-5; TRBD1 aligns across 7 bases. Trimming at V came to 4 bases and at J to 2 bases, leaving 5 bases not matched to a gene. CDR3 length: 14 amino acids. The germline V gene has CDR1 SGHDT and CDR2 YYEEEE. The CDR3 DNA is TGTGCCAGCAGCAAACAGGGGTTTCAAGAGACCCAGTACTTC. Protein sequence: CASSKQGFQETQYF.

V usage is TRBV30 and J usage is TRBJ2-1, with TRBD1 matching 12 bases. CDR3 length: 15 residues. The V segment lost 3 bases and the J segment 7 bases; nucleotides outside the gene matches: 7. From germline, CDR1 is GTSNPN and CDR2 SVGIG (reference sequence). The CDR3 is CAWSKGQGAKNEQFF. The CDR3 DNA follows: TGTGCCTGGAGCAAGGGACAGGGGGCGAAGAATGAGCAGTTCTTC.

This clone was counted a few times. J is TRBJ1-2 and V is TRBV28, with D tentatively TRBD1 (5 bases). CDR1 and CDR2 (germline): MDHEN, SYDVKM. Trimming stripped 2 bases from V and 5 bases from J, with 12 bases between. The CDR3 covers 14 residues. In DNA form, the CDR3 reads TGTGCCAGCAGTTTAACAGGCCCTAGGTATGGCTACACCTTC. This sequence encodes CASSLTGPRYGYTF.

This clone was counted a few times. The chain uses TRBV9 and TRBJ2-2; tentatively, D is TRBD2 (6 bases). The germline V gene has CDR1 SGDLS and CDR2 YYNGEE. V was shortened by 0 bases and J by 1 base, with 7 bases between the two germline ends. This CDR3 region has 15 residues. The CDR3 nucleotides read TGTGCCAGCAGCGTAGAGGGAGGGAACACCGGGGAGCTGTTTTTT. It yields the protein CASSVEGGNTGELFF.

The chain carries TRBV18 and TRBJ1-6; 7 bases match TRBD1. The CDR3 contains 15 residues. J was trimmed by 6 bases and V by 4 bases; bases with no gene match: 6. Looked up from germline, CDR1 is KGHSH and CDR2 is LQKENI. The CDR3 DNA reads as TGTGCCAGCTCACTTAGCCGGGACAGTAATTCACCCCTCCACTTT. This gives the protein CASSLSRDSNSPLHF.

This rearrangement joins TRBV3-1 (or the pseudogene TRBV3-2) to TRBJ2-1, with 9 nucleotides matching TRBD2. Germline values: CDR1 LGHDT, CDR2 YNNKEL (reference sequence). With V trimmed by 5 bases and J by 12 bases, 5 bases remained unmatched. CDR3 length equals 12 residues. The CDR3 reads CASSVAGGRQFF. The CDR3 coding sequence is TGTGCCAGCAGCGTCGCGGGGGGGCGGCAGTTCTTC.

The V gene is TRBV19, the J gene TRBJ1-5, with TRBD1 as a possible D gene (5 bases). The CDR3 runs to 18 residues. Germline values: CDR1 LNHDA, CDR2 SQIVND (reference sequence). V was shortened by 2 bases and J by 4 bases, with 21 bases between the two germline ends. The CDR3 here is CASSIPAGEGFRNQPQHF. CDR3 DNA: TGTGCCAGTAGTATACCCGCGGGGGAAGGTTTCAGGAATCAGCCCCAGCATTTT. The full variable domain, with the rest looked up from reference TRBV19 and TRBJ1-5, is DGGITQSPKYLFRKEGQNVTLSCEQNLNHDAMYWYRQDPGQGLRLIYYSQIVNDFQKGDIAEGYSVSREKKESFPLTVTSAQKNPTAFYLCASSIPAGEGFRNQPQHFGDGTRLSIL.

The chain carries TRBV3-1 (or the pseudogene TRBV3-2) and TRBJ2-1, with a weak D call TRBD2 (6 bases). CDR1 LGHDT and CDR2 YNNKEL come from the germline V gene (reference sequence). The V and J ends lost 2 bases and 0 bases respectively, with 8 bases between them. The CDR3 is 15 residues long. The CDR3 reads CASSQLGGSYNEQFF. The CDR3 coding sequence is TGTGCCAGCAGCCAACTCGGGGGCTCCTACAATGAGCAGTTCTTC.

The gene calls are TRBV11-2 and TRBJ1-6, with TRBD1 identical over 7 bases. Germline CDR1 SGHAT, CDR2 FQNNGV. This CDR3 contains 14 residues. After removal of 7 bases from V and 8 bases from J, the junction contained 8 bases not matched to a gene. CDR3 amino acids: CASTVQGRYSPLHF. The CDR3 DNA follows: TGTGCCAGCACGGTACAGGGGAGATATTCACCCCTCCACTTT. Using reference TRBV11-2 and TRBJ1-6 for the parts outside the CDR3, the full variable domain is EAGVAQSPRYKIIEKRQSVAFWCNPISGHATLYWYQQILGQGPKLLIQFQNNGVVDDSQLPKDRFSAERLKGVDSTLKIQPAKLEDSAVYLCASTVQGRYSPLHFGNGTRLTVT.

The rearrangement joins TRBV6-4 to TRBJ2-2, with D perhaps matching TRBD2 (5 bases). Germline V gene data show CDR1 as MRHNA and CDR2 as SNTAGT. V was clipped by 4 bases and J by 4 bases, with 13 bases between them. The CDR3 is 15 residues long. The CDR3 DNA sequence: TGTGCCAGCAGTGTCGAGGGCTCAATCACCGGGGAGCTGTTTTTT. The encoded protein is CASSVEGSITGELFF.

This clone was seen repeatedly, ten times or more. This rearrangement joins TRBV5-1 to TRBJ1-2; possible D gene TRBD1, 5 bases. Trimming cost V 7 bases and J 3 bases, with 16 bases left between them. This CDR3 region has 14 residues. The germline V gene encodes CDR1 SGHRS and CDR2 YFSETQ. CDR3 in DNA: TGCGCCAGCTCCCGGGGGGGTTTGGACTATGGCTACACCTTC. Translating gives CASSRGGLDYGYTF. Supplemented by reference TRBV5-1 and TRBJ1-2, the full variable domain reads KAGVTQTPRYLIKTRGQQVTLSCSPISGHRSVSWYQQTPGQGLQFLFEYFSETQRNKGNFPGRFSGRQFSNSRSEMNVSTLELGDSALYLCASSRGGLDYGYTFGSGTRLTVV.

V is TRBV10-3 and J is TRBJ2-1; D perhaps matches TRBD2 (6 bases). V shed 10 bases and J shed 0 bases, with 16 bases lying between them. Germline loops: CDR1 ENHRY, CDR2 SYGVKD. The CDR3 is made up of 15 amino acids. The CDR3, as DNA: TGTGCCACCAGAGGCGGGAATAGCTCCTACAATGAGCAGTTCTTC. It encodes CATRGGNSSYNEQFF.

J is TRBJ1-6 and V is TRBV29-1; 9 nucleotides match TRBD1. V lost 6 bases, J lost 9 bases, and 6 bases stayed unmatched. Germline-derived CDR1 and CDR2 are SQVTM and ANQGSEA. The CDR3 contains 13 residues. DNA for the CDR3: TGCAGCGTAAGGACAGGGGATCTTTCACCCCTCCACTTT. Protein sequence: CSVRTGDLSPLHF.

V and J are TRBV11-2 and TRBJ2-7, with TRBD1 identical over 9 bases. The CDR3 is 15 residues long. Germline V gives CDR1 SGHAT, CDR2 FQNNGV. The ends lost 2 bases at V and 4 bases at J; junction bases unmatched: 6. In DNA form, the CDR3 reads TGTGCCAGCAGCTTAAGGGACAGGGTCCTTTACGAGCAGTACTTC. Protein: CASSLRDRVLYEQYF.

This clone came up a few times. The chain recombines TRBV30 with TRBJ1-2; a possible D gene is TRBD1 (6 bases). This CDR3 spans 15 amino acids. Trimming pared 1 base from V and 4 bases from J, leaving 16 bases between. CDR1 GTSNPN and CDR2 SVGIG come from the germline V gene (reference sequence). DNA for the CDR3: TGTGCCTGGAGTGGATTGGACAGCCTTATCTATGGCTACACCTTC. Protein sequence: CAWSGLDSLIYGYTF. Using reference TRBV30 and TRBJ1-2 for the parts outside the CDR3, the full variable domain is SQTIHQWPATLVQPVGSPLSLECTVEGTSNPNLYWYRQAAGRGLQLLFYSVGIGQISSEVPQNLSASRPQDRQFILSSKKLLLSDSGFYLCAWSGLDSLIYGYTFGSGTRLTVV.

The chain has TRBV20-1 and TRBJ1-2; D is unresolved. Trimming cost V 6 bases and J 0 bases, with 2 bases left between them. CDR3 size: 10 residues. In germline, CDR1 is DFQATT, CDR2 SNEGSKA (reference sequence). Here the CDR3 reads CSAANYGYTF. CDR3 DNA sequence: TGCAGTGCCGCTAACTATGGCTACACCTTC.

The CDR3 DNA follows: TGTGCCAGCAGACGGACAGGGGGCTATGAAAAACTGTTTTTT. The encoded protein is CASRRTGGYEKLFF. The chain couples TRBV6-5 to TRBJ1-4; 11 nucleotides line up with TRBD1. This CDR3 has 14 residues. The trim removed 6 bases at V and 6 bases at J, leaving 3 bases unmatched. CDR1 is MNHEY and CDR2 is SVGAGI in the germline V gene.

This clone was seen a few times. The chain's CDR3 is CASTPDSSYNEQFF. CDR3 DNA sequence: TGTGCCAGTACCCCGGACAGCTCCTACAATGAGCAGTTCTTC. The V and J genes are TRBV19 and TRBJ2-1, with D tentatively TRBD1 (6 bases). The V gene lost 7 bases and the J gene lost 0 bases, with 10 bases spanning the gap. CDR3 length: 14 residues. CDR1 LNHDA and CDR2 SQIVND come from the germline V gene (reference sequence).

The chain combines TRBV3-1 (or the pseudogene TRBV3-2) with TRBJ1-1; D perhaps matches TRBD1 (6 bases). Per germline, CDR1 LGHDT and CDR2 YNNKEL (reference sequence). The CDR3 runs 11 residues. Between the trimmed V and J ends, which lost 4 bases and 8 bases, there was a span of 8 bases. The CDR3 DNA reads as TGTGCCAGCAGCCCCGGGACAGAAGCTTTCTTT. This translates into CASSPGTEAFF.